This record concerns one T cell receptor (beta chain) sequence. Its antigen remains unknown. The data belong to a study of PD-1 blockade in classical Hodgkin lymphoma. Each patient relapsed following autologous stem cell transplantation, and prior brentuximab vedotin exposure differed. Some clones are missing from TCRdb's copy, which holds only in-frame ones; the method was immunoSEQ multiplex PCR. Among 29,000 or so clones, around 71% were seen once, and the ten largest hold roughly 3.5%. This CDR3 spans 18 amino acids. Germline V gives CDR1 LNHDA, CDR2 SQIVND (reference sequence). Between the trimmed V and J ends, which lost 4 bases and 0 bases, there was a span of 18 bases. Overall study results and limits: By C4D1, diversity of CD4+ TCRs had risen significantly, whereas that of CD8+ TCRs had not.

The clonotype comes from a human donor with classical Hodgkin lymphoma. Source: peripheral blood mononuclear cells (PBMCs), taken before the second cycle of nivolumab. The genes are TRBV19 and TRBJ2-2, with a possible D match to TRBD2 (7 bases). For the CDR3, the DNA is TGTGCCAGTAGTAGTCCCCCTGGGGGGGCCCCGAACACCGGGGAGCTGTTTTTT. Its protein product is CASSSPPGGAPNTGELFF.